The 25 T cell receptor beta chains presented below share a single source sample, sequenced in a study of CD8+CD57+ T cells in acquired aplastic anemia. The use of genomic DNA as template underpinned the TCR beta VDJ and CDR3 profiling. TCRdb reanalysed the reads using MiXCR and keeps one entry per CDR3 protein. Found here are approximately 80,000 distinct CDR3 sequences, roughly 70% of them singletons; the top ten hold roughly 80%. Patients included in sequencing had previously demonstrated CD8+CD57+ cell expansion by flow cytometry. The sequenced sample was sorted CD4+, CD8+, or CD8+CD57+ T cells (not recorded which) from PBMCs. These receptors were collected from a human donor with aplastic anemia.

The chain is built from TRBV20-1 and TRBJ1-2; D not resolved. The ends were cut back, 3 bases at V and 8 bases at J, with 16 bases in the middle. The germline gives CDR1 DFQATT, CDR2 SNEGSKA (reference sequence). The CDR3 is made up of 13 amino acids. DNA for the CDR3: TGCAGTGCTAGTCCCCTTGCGGGAGGCGGCTACACCTTC. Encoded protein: CSASPLAGGGYTF.

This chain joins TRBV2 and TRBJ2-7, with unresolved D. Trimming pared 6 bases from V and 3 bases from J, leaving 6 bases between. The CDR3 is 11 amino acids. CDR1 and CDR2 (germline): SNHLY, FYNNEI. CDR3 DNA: TGTGCCAGCAGCGAGAACTACGAGCAGTACTTC. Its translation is CASSENYEQYF.

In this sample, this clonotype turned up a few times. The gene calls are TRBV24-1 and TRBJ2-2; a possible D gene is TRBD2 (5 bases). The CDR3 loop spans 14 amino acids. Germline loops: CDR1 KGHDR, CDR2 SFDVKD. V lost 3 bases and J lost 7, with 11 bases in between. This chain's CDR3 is CATSDQTRNGELFF. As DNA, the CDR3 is TGTGCCACCAGTGATCAAACTAGGAACGGGGAGCTGTTTTTT.

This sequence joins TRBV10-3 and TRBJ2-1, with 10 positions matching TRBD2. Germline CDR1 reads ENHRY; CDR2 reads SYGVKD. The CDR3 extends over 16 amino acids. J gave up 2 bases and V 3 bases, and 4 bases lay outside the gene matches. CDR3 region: CAISEGLAAPYNEQFF. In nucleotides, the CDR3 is TGTGCCATCAGTGAAGGACTAGCGGCTCCCTACAATGAGCAGTTCTTC.

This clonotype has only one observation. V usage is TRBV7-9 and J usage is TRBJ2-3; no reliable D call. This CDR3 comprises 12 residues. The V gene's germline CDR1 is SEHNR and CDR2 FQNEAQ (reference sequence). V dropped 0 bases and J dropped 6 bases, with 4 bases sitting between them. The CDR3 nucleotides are TGTGCCAGCAGCTTAGCTCCGGATACGCAGTATTTT. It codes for CASSLAPDTQYF.

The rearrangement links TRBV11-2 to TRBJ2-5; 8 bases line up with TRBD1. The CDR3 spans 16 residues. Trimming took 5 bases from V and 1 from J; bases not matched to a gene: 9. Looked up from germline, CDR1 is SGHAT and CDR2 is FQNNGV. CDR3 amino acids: CASSTGQDRGQETQYF. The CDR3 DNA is TGTGCCAGCAGCACCGGGCAAGACAGGGGCCAAGAGACCCAGTACTTC.

In nucleotides, the CDR3 is TGTGCCAGCAGTACCCTAGCGGGCGGCTACAATGAGCAGTTCTTC. Its protein product is CASSTLAGGYNEQFF. The rearrangement uses TRBV12-3 or TRBV12-4 and TRBJ2-1; 8 nucleotides line up with TRBD2. The CDR3 runs to 15 residues. With V trimmed by 5 bases and J by 3 bases, 6 bases remained unmatched.

DNA for the CDR3: TGTGCCAGCAGCGACGATGGGGAGGCTTTCTTT. Translation: CASSDDGEAFF. The rearrangement uses TRBV7-2 and TRBJ1-1; D unclear. Trimming pared 5 bases from V and 11 bases from J, leaving 12 bases between. The CDR3 has 11 amino acids. Germline V gene sequence: CDR1 SGHTA, CDR2 FQGNSA. Supplemented by reference TRBV7-2 and TRBJ1-1, the full variable domain reads GAGVSQSPSNKVTEKGKDVELRCDPISGHTALYWYRQSLGQGLEFLIYFQGNSAPDKSGLPSDRFSAERTGGSVSTLTIQRTQQEDSAVYLCASSDDGEAFFGQGTRLTVV.

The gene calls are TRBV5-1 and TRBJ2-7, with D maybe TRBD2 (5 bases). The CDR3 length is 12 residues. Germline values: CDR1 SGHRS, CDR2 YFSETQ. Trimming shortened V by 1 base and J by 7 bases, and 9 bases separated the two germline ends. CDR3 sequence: CASSLMTNEQYF. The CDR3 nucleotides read TGCGCCAGCAGCTTGATGACTAATGAGCAGTACTTC. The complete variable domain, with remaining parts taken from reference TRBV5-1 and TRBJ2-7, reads KAGVTQTPRYLIKTRGQQVTLSCSPISGHRSVSWYQQTPGQGLQFLFEYFSETQRNKGNFPGRFSGRQFSNSRSEMNVSTLELGDSALYLCASSLMTNEQYFGPGTRLTVT.

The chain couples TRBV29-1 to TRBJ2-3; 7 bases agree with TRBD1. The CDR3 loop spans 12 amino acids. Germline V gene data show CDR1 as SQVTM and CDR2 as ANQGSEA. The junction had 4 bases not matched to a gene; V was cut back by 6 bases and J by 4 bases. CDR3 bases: TGCAGCGTCCGACAGGGAGCAGATACGCAGTATTTT. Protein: CSVRQGADTQYF.

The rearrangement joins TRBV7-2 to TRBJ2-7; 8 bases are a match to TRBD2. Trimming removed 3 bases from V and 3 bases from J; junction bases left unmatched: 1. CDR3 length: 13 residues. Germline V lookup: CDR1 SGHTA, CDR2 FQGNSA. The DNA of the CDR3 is TGTGCCAGCAGCTTGAGCGGGAGCTACGAGCAGTACTTC. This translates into CASSLSGSYEQYF.

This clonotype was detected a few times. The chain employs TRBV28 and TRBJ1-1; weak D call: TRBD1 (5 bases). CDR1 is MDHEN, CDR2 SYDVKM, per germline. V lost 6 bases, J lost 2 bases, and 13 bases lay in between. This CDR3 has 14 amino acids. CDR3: CASSPWGVNTEAFF. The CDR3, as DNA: TGTGCCAGCAGCCCTTGGGGGGTTAACACTGAAGCTTTCTTT. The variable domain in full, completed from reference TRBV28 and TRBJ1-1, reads DVKVTQSSRYLVKRTGEKVFLECVQDMDHENMFWYRQDPGLGLRLIYFSYDVKMKEKGDIPEGYSVSREKKERFSLILESASTNQTSMYLCASSPWGVNTEAFFGQGTRLTVV.

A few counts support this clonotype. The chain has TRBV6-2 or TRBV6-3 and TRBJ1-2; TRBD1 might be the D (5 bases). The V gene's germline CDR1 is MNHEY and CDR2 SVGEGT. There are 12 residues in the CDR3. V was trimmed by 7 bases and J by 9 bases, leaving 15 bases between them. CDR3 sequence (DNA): TGTGCCAGCACTTCGTTCGGGGGTAGCTACACCTTC. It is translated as CASTSFGGSYTF.

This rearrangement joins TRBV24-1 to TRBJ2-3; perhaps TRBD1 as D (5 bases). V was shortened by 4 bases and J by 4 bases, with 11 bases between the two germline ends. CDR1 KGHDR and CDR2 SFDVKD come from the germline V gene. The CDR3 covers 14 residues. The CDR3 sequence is CATSEADRPDTQYF. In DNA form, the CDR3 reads TGTGCCACCAGTGAAGCCGACAGACCAGATACGCAGTATTTT.

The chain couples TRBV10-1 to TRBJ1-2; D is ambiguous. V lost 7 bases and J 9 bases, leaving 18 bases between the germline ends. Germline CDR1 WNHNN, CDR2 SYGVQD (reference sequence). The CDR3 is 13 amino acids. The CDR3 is CASTSLAADCYTF. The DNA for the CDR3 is TGCGCCAGCACCTCCCTGGCGGCCGACTGCTACACCTTC.

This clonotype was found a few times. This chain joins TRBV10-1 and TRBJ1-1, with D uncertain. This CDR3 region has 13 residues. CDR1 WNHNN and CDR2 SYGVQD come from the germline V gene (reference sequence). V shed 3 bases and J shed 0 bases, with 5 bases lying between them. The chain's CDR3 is CASSDGMNTEAFF. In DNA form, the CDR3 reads TGCGCCAGCAGTGATGGAATGAACACTGAAGCTTTCTTT.

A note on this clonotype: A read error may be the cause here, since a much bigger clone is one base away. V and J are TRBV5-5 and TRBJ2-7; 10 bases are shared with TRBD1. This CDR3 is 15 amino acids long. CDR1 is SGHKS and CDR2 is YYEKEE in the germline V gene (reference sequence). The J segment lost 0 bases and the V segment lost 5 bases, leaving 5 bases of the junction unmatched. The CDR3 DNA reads TGTGCCAGCAGGAATGACAGGGGGCCCTCCTACGAGCAGTACTTC. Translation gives CASRNDRGPSYEQYF. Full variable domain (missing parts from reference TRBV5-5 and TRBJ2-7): DAGVTQSPTHLIKTRGQQVTLRCSPISGHKSVSWYQQVLGQGPQFIFQYYEKEERGRGNFPDRFSARQFPNYSSELNVNALLLGDSALYLCASRNDRGPSYEQYFGPGTRLTVT.

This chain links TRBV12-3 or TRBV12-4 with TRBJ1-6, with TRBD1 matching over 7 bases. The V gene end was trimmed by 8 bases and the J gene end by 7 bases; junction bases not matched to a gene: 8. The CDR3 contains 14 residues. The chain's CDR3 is CASQWDSTNSPLHF. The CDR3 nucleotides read TGTGCCAGCCAATGGGACAGCACGAATTCACCCCTCCACTTT.

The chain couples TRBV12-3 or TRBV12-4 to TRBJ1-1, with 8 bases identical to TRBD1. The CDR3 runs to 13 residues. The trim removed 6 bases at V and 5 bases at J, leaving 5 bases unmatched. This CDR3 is CASRFDRGTEAFF. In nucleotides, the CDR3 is TGTGCCAGCAGGTTCGACAGGGGAACTGAAGCTTTCTTT.

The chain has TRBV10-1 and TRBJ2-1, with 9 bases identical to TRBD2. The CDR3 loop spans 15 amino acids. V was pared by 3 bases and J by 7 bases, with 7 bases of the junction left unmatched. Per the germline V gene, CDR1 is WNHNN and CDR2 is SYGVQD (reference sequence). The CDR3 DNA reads TGCGCCAGCAGTGATATAGCGGGAGATAAGAATGAGCAGTTCTTC. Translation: CASSDIAGDKNEQFF.

The CDR3 reads CSARSAMNTEAFF. For the CDR3, the DNA is TGCAGTGCCCGATCGGCTATGAACACTGAAGCTTTCTTT. The chain is built from TRBV20-1 and TRBJ1-1; the D is unclear. Trimming left V 6 bases short and J 0 bases short, with 11 bases between. CDR1 and CDR2 from the germline V gene are DFQATT and SNEGSKA (reference sequence). The CDR3 loop spans 13 amino acids.

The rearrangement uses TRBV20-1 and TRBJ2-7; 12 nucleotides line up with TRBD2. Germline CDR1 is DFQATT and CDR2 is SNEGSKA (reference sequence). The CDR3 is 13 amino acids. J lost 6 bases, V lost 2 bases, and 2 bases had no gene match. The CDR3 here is CSARRTSGIEQYF. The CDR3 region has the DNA TGCAGTGCTAGACGGACTAGCGGGATCGAGCAGTACTTC.

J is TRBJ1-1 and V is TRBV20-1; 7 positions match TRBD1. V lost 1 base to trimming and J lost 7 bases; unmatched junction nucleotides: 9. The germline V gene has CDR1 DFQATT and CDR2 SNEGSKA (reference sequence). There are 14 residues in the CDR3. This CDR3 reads CSARGAPGTDEAFF. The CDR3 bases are TGCAGTGCTAGAGGAGCACCCGGGACAGATGAAGCTTTCTTT.

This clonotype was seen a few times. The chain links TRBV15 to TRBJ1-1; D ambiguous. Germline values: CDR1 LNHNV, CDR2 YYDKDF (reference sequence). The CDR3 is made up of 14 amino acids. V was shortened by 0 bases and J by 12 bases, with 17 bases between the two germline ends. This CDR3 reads CATSRDRPLQLPFF. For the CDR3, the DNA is TGTGCCACCAGCAGAGATCGGCCTCTCCAGCTGCCTTTCTTT.

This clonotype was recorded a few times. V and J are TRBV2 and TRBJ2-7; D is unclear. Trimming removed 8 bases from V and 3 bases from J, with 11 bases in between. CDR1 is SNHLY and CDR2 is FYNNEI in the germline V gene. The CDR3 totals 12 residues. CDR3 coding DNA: TGTGCCAGCTCTCCAGTTGGCTACGAGCAGTACTTC. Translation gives CASSPVGYEQYF.